This is a list of T cell receptor beta chains from one sample in a study of cytomegalovirus exposure and HLA in healthy donors. Libraries were prepared by immunoSEQ multiplex PCR; TCRdb keeps only in-frame clonotypes and omits some of them. The sample has 150,000 to 200,000 clones, roughly 88% seen once. The specimen sequenced was PBMCs. The source of these receptors is a woman younger than 35 in good health and CMV-seronegative. Each CDR3 is given with its conserved first and last residue. A D gene is named only where the DNA matches it firmly. Rows give clone size only sometimes, using once, few, many, or a class for an expanded clone.

D gene	J gene	clone size	V gene	CDR3 protein	CDR3 DNA
.	TRBJ2-1	.	TRBV9	CASSPNTGIYNEQFF	TGTGCCAGCAGCCCCAATACAGGGATTTACAATGAGCAGTTCTTC
TRBD2	TRBJ2-7	.	TRBV5-1	CASSPDGTRPPEQYF	TGCGCCAGCAGCCCTGATGGGACTAGACCCCCCGAGCAGTACTTC
.	TRBJ2-5	.	TRBV11-2	CASSLDPGSRETQYF	TGTGCCAGCAGCTTAGATCCAGGCAGCCGGGAGACCCAGTACTTC
TRBD1	TRBJ1-1	.	TRBV5-1	CASSSRQGNTEAFF	TGCGCCAGCAGCTCGCGACAGGGCAACACTGAAGCTTTCTTT
TRBD1	TRBJ1-3	.	TRBV28	CASSLLRQGRTDYSGNTIYF	TGTGCCAGCAGTTTGCTCCGACAGGGGAGGACTGACTACTCTGGAAACACCATATATTTT
.	TRBJ2-7	.	TRBV20-1	CSAPELGQYF	TGCAGTGCTCCTGAGCTAGGGCAGTACTTC
TRBD1	TRBJ2-1	.	TRBV5-1	CASSFRQGASEQFF	TGCGCCAGCAGCTTTCGACAGGGGGCTAGTGAGCAGTTCTTC
.	TRBJ1-2	once	TRBV6-1	CASSELGGGSAYGYTF	TGTGCCAGCAGTGAACTTGGGGGGGGATCTGCCTATGGCTACACCTTC
TRBD1	TRBJ1-1	.	TRBV6-1	CASSLYDRAGTEAFF	TGTGCCAGCAGTCTCTACGACAGGGCTGGGACTGAAGCTTTCTTT
TRBD2	TRBJ2-5	.	TRBV9	CASSIRPGAGGETQYF	TGTGCCAGCAGCATCCGACCGGGAGCGGGGGGAGAGACCCAGTACTTC
.	TRBJ1-3	.	TRBV6-1	CASRNRASGNTIYF	TGTGCCAGCAGAAACAGGGCCTCTGGAAACACCATATATTTT
TRBD1	TRBJ1-2	.	TRBV2	CASRVGTDQGGYTF	TGTGCCAGCAGAGTCGGGACAGATCAAGGTGGCTACACCTTC
TRBD1	TRBJ1-4	.	TRBV10-3	CAISGSTGVNEKLFF	TGTGCCATCAGCGGATCGACAGGGGTGAATGAAAAACTGTTTTTT
TRBD1	TRBJ1-6	.	TRBV2	CASRPRQGHNSPLHF	TGTGCCAGCAGGCCTCGACAGGGACATAATTCACCCCTCCACTTT
.	TRBJ1-5	.	TRBV6-4	CASSDSRSQPQHF	TGTGCCAGCAGTGACTCGAGGAGTCAGCCCCAGCATTTT
TRBD2	TRBJ2-3	.	TRBV19	CASSLAGGRDTQYF	TGTGCCAGTTCACTAGCGGGGGGGCGGGATACGCAGTATTTT
.	TRBJ2-7	once	TRBV18	CASSAASSSYEQYF	TGTGCCAGCTCAGCCGCCTCGAGCTCCTACGAGCAGTACTTC
.	TRBJ2-6	once	TRBV7-9	CASSSATRVGANVLTF	TGTGCCAGCAGCTCAGCAACCAGGGTTGGGGCCAACGTCCTGACTTTC
TRBD1	TRBJ1-1	.	TRBV7-3	CASSTTGGRNTEAFF	TGTGCCAGCAGCACCACAGGGGGCCGGAACACTGAAGCTTTCTTT
TRBD1	TRBJ2-5	.	TRBV28	CASWSRGQGMEETQYF	TGTGCCAGCTGGTCGCGGGGACAGGGAATGGAAGAGACCCAGTACTTC
.	TRBJ1-2	once	TRBV14	CASSQGPGYTF	TGTGCCAGCAGCCAAGGGCCTGGCTACACCTTC
TRBD2	TRBJ2-7	once	TRBV28	CASSLGTSGGYEQYF	TGTGCCAGCAGTTTGGGGACCAGCGGGGGCTACGAGCAGTACTTC
TRBD1	TRBJ1-5	.	TRBV6-5	CASSLDRGNQPQHF	TGTGCCAGCAGCCTCGACAGGGGTAATCAGCCCCAGCATTTT
TRBD1	TRBJ2-7	.	TRBV5-1	CASRRTGGSYEQYF	TGCGCCAGCAGAAGGACAGGGGGCTCCTACGAGCAGTACTTC
TRBD1	TRBJ1-1	.	TRBV18	CASSATGGGTEAFF	TGTGCCAGCTCAGCGACAGGGGGTGGCACTGAAGCTTTCTTT
.	TRBJ1-6	.	TRBV28	CASSSSGALYNSPLHF	TGTGCCAGCAGTTCATCAGGGGCGTTGTATAATTCACCCCTCCACTTT
.	TRBJ2-4	.	TRBV14	CASSQPTGNKNIQYF	TGTGCCAGCAGCCAACCGACGGGGAACAAAAACATTCAGTACTTC
TRBD1	TRBJ1-5	.	TRBV2	CASRGDRGHQPQHF	TGTGCCAGCAGAGGGGACAGGGGGCACCAGCCCCAGCATTTT
TRBD1	TRBJ1-1	.	TRBV29-1	CSAGAGGWDTEAFF	TGCAGCGCCGGGGCAGGGGGTTGGGACACTGAAGCTTTCTTT
TRBD1	TRBJ1-5	few	TRBV19	CASSGTGRGGANQPQHF	TGTGCCAGTAGTGGGACAGGGAGGGGGGGTGCAAATCAGCCCCAGCATTTT
TRBD2	TRBJ2-2	few	TRBV6-1	CASSELAGGTGELFF	TGTGCCAGCAGTGAACTAGCGGGGGGTACCGGGGAGCTGTTTTTT
TRBD1	TRBJ2-3	.	TRBV4-1	CASSRGGVSTDTQYF	TGCGCCAGCAGTAGAGGGGGCGTCTCGACAGATACGCAGTATTTT
.	TRBJ1-1	.	TRBV15	CATSRGTVEAFF	TGTGCCACCAGCAGAGGAACAGTGGAAGCTTTCTTT
.	TRBJ2-1	.	TRBV11-3	CASSLTGTYTEQFF	TGTGCCAGCAGCTTGACCGGGACATATACTGAGCAGTTCTTC
.	TRBJ1-4	.	TRBV18	CASSASSGNEKLFF	TGTGCCAGCTCAGCTTCGTCGGGTAATGAAAAACTGTTTTTT
TRBD2	TRBJ2-1	.	TRBV18	CASSSVGGLASQGQFF	TGTGCCAGCTCATCAGTAGGGGGACTAGCGAGCCAGGGGCAGTTCTTC
TRBD1	TRBJ2-7	.	TRBV6-4	CASSDSLGQLPYEQYF	TGTGCCAGCAGTGACTCTTTGGGACAGTTACCCTACGAGCAGTACTTC
TRBD1	TRBJ1-3	.	TRBV27	CASAPGQGVSGNTIYF	TGTGCCAGCGCACCGGGACAGGGGGTCTCTGGAAACACCATATATTTT
.	TRBJ2-5	.	TRBV10-3	CAIKLQNQETQYF	TGTGCCATCAAGCTACAGAACCAAGAGACCCAGTACTTC
.	TRBJ2-5	.	TRBV21-1	CASSNPTERGGLKTQYF	TGTGCCAGCAGCAACCCCACGGAGCGGGGGGGCTTGAAGACCCAGTACTTC
.	TRBJ1-5	.	TRBV6-5	CASSLVGANQPQHF	TGTGCCAGCAGCTTGGTGGGGGCCAATCAGCCCCAGCATTTT